The clone carrying this TCR beta chain turned up a few times. The data originate from a study of T cells in Graves' hyperthyroidism and ophthalmopathy. The CDR3 is 14 amino acids. Trimming took 4 bases from V and 5 from J, leaving 13 bases between them. Germline CDR1 SGHRS, CDR2 YFSETQ. It was RNA transcripts that yielded the amplified TCR beta CDR3 regions. The primer set for the first-round RT-PCR of the TCR CDR3 was HTBI. TCRdb used MiXCR to reprocess the multiplex PCR reads, holding one entry per CDR3 protein. The data contain roughly 700,000 distinct CDR3 sequences, 11% to 15% of them singletons. This TCR was recovered from a woman aged 18-29 years with Graves' hyperthyroidism. The sample comprised blood. The chain carries TRBV5-1 and TRBJ2-1; TRBD2 might be the D (6 bases). The CDR3 region has the DNA TGCGCCAGCAGCCTGCCCGGAGGGGACAATGAGCAGTTCTTC. Protein sequence: CASSLPGGDNEQFF.